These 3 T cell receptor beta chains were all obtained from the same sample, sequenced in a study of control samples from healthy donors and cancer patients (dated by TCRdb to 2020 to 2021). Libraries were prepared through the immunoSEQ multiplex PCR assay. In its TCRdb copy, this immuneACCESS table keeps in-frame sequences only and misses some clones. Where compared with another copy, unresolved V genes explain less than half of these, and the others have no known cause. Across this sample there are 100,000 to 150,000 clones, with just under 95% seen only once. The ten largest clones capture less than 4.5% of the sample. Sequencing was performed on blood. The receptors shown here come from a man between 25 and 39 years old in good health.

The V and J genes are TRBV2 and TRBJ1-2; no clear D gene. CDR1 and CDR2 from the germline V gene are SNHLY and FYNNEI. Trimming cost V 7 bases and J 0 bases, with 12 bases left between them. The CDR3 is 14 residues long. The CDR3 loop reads CASTPTRSNYGYTF. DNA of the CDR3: TGTGCCAGCACCCCGACACGATCTAACTATGGCTACACCTTC.

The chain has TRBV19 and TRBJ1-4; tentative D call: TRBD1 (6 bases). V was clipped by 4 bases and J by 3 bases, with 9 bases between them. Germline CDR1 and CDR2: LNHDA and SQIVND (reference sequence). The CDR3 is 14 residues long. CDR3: CASSTPGANEKLFF. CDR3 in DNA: TGTGCCAGTAGTACCCCAGGGGCTAATGAAAAACTGTTTTTT.

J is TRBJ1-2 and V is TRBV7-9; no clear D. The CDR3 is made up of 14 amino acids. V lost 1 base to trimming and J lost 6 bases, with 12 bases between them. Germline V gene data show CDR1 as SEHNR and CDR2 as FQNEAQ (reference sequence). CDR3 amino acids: CASSLDGGFDGYTF. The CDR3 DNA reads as TGTGCCAGCAGCTTAGACGGAGGGTTTGATGGCTACACCTTC.